One and the same sample provided the 23 T cell receptor beta chains below, sequenced in a study of blood T cell repertoires in COVID-19. Profiling relied on immunoSEQ multiplex PCR, and the TCRdb table lists in-frame clones only, not all of them. This sample yields approximately 70,000 clones, of which 79% are seen a single time; about 5.4% belongs to the top ten. Sequencing was performed on peripheral blood. These receptors came from a woman at least 80 years old with active or convalescent COVID-19.

This clone has a handful of counts. This sequence joins TRBV21-1 and TRBJ1-6; the table's TRBD1 call for D was not verified on the DNA. TRBV21-1 is reported as a pseudogene. The length of the CDR3 is 18 residues. The CDR3: CASINRRAGEFYNSPLHF. DNA of the CDR3: TGTGCCAGCATCAACCGTCGGGCAGGGGAATTTTATAATTCACCCCTCCACTTT.

The rearrangement joins TRBV6-2 or TRBV6-3 to TRBJ2-1, with 9 bases aligning to TRBD2. V shed 6 bases, J shed 2 bases, and the junction held 5 bases outside the gene matches. There are 15 residues in the CDR3. Germline CDR1 reads MNHEY; CDR2 reads SVGEGT. The CDR3 DNA sequence: TGTGCCAGCAGCTCGCGGGGGGGTGCCTACAATGAGCAGTTCTTC. This encodes CASSSRGGAYNEQFF.

The chain uses TRBV19 and TRBJ2-5, with 12 positions matching TRBD2. The V segment lost 4 bases and the J segment 1 base; nucleotides outside the gene matches: 4. This CDR3 has 16 amino acids. Germline V lookup: CDR1 LNHDA, CDR2 SQIVND (reference sequence). Written as DNA, the CDR3 is TGTGCCAGTAGTAGAGGACTAGCGGGAACCCAAGAGACCCAGTACTTC. Its protein is CASSRGLAGTQETQYF. The full variable domain, with the rest looked up from reference TRBV19 and TRBJ2-5, is DGGITQSPKYLFRKEGQNVTLSCEQNLNHDAMYWYRQDPGQGLRLIYYSQIVNDFQKGDIAEGYSVSREKKESFPLTVTSAQKNPTAFYLCASSRGLAGTQETQYFGPGTRLLVL.

This clone came up once. The chain carries TRBV19 and TRBJ1-2; 10 bases match TRBD1. Unmatched junction bases numbered 10, after V lost 4 bases and J lost 8 bases. Germline lookup yields CDR1 LNHDA and CDR2 SQIVND (reference sequence). The CDR3 is 15 amino acids. CDR3: CASSKTGTGVVGYTF. In DNA form, the CDR3 reads TGTGCCAGTAGTAAAACCGGGACAGGGGTCGTCGGCTACACCTTC. The whole variable domain, remainder taken from reference TRBV19 and TRBJ1-2, is DGGITQSPKYLFRKEGQNVTLSCEQNLNHDAMYWYRQDPGQGLRLIYYSQIVNDFQKGDIAEGYSVSREKKESFPLTVTSAQKNPTAFYLCASSKTGTGVVGYTFGSGTRLTVV.

This clone has just a few counts. The rearrangement uses TRBV19 and TRBJ1-5, with unresolved D. This CDR3 spans 15 amino acids. V was pared by 7 bases and J by 3 bases, with 16 bases between. Germline V gene lookup returns CDR1 LNHDA and CDR2 SQIVND (reference sequence). This chain's CDR3 is CASTAKRGDNQPQHF. For the CDR3, the DNA is TGTGCCAGTACCGCCAAGCGGGGTGACAATCAGCCCCAGCATTTT.

The gene calls are TRBV12-3 or TRBV12-4 and TRBJ2-7; 9 nucleotides match TRBD1. The CDR3 runs 13 residues. V lost 6 bases, J lost 7 bases, and 7 bases stayed unmatched. CDR3 sequence (DNA): TGTGCCAGCAGACGACAGGGGGTAAAAGAGCAGTACTTC. Its protein product is CASRRQGVKEQYF.

The chain carries TRBV30 and TRBJ2-1; D may be TRBD2 (5 bases). The V gene's germline CDR1 is GTSNPN and CDR2 SVGIG (reference sequence). V lost 2 bases, J lost 4 bases, and 21 bases lay in between. The length of the CDR3 is 17 residues. The CDR3 region is CAWSLPTPGLGYNEQFF. In nucleotides, the CDR3 is TGTGCCTGGAGTCTCCCAACCCCAGGACTGGGATACAATGAGCAGTTCTTC.

The chain couples TRBV5-1 to TRBJ2-3, with TRBD2 matching over 14 bases. With V trimmed by 5 bases and J by 1 base, 3 bases remained unmatched. In germline, CDR1 is SGHRS, CDR2 YFSETQ. The CDR3 runs to 16 residues. For the CDR3, the DNA is TGCGCCAGCAGAGCGGGACTAGCGGGGGGCACAGATACGCAGTATTTT. It codes for CASRAGLAGGTDTQYF.

This clone was seen many times. V is TRBV4-3 and J is TRBJ2-1, with 8 bases that match TRBD2. J lost 15 bases, V lost 0 bases, and 13 bases had no gene match. The CDR3 is 15 amino acids. Looked up from germline, CDR1 is LGHNA and CDR2 is YSLEER. The CDR3 is CASSQEGASGRPGFF. Here the CDR3 DNA reads TGCGCCAGCAGCCAAGAAGGGGCCAGCGGGAGACCGGGGTTCTTC.

The rearrangement uses TRBV11-2 and TRBJ1-2; no reliable D call. CDR3 size: 16 residues. Germline CDR1 SGHAT, CDR2 FQNNGV. Trimming left V 0 bases short and J 4 bases short, with 15 bases between. The CDR3 DNA reads TGTGCCAGCAGCTTAGACCCCATCCGGTCCCCCTATGGCTACACCTTC. Protein: CASSLDPIRSPYGYTF. Full variable domain (rest looked up from reference TRBV11-2 and TRBJ1-2): EAGVAQSPRYKIIEKRQSVAFWCNPISGHATLYWYQQILGQGPKLLIQFQNNGVVDDSQLPKDRFSAERLKGVDSTLKIQPAKLEDSAVYLCASSLDPIRSPYGYTFGSGTRLTVV.

The V and J genes are TRBV4-1 and TRBJ2-5, with D possibly being TRBD1 (6 bases). Germline values: CDR1 MGHRA, CDR2 YSYEKL. The V and J ends lost 0 bases and 7 bases respectively, with 27 bases between them. This CDR3 region has 19 residues. The CDR3 protein is CASSQDQDSQLPNRATQYF. The DNA for the CDR3 is TGCGCCAGCAGCCAAGACCAGGACAGTCAATTACCAAATCGCGCGACCCAGTACTTC.

The gene calls are TRBV5-1 and TRBJ1-2; a weak D match, TRBD1 (5 bases). This CDR3 is 15 amino acids long. Germline V lookup: CDR1 SGHRS, CDR2 YFSETQ. The V and J ends lost 2 bases and 8 bases respectively, with 19 bases between them. CDR3: CASSLDPGGFGGYTF. CDR3 bases: TGCGCCAGCAGCTTAGACCCCGGGGGATTCGGAGGCTACACCTTC.

The sample holds a few counts of this clone. The rearrangement joins TRBV3-1 (or the pseudogene TRBV3-2) to TRBJ1-6, with 7 bases aligning to TRBD1. The CDR3 is 15 amino acids. J gave up 5 bases and V 3 bases, and 4 bases lay outside the gene matches. The germline gives CDR1 LGHDT, CDR2 YNNKEL (reference sequence). CDR3 amino acids: CASSHRQGNNSPLHF. The CDR3 bases are TGTGCCAGCAGCCACCGACAGGGAAATAATTCACCCCTCCACTTT.

This clone came up a few times. The chain is built from TRBV29-1 and TRBJ2-2, with D perhaps TRBD1 (6 bases). The V gene lost 0 bases and the J gene lost 0 bases, with 11 bases spanning the gap. The CDR3 covers 16 residues. The germline CDR1 and CDR2 sequences are SQVTM and ANQGSEA. CDR3 loop: CSVEEPGQANTGELFF. CDR3 DNA sequence: TGCAGCGTTGAAGAGCCGGGACAAGCGAACACCGGGGAGCTGTTTTTT.

The rearrangement links TRBV7-2 to TRBJ2-2, with TRBD2 as a possible D gene (5 bases). The V gene lost 3 bases and the J gene lost 5 bases, with 10 bases spanning the gap. Germline V lookup: CDR1 SGHTA, CDR2 FQGNSA. There are 14 residues in the CDR3. CDR3 DNA sequence: TGTGCCAGCAGCTTGTCGGGGTCGACCGGGGAGCTGTTTTTT. It encodes CASSLSGSTGELFF.

V gene TRBV3-1 (or the pseudogene TRBV3-2) combines with J gene TRBJ2-7, with 11 bases identical to TRBD2. The V gene end was trimmed by 1 base and the J gene end by 4 bases; junction bases not matched to a gene: 12. The CDR3 extends over 18 amino acids. Germline V gene lookup returns CDR1 LGHDT and CDR2 YNNKEL (reference sequence). This CDR3 reads CASSQGSLAGGYLYEQYF. The CDR3 DNA sequence: TGTGCCAGCAGCCAAGGCAGTCTAGCGGGAGGATATCTATACGAGCAGTACTTC.

The chain recombines TRBV6-2 or TRBV6-3 with TRBJ2-1; tentative D call: TRBD2 (6 bases). Trimming took 2 bases from V and 10 from J, leaving 9 bases between them. Germline V gives CDR1 MNHEY, CDR2 SVGEGT. This CDR3 is 12 amino acids long. CDR3: CASSYRGGEQFF. DNA of the CDR3: TGTGCCAGCAGTTACCGGGGAGGCGAGCAGTTCTTC.

The chain recombines TRBV18 with TRBJ1-2, with D possibly matching TRBD1 (6 bases). The germline gives CDR1 KGHSH, CDR2 LQKENI. Trimming took off 5 bases at V and 2 bases at J, with 9 bases between the two ends. The CDR3 extends over 13 amino acids. CDR3 protein: CASSDQGNYGYTF. The CDR3 DNA is TGTGCCAGCTCAGACCAGGGGAACTATGGCTACACCTTC.

The table lists this clone with a count of one. The chain is built from TRBV7-2 and TRBJ2-3, with TRBD1 matching 10 bases. There are 17 residues in the CDR3. Germline loops: CDR1 SGHTA, CDR2 FQGNSA. V trimming: 5 bases; J trimming: 1 base; junction bases outside the gene matches: 9. CDR3 bases: TGTGCCAGCAGCAAATCAGCCGGGACAGGGGGCACAGATACGCAGTATTTT. Protein sequence: CASSKSAGTGGTDTQYF.

Only a few counts were recorded for this clone. The chain couples TRBV4-1 to TRBJ2-7; D possibly corresponds to TRBD1 (6 bases). CDR1 and CDR2 (germline): MGHRA, YSYEKL. The germline V and J ends were trimmed by 4 bases and 2 bases, with 12 bases remaining between them. There are 14 residues in the CDR3. CDR3 region: CASSLSQGPYEQYF. CDR3 in DNA: TGCGCCAGCAGCCTTAGTCAGGGGCCCTACGAGCAGTACTTC.

The chain links TRBV28 to TRBJ1-5; D ambiguous. Trimming cost V 10 bases and J 1 base, with 17 bases left between them. Germline-derived CDR1 and CDR2 are MDHEN and SYDVKM. The CDR3 runs to 15 residues. DNA for the CDR3: TGTGCCACGAGACGGGAGAGAGGAAGCAATCAGCCCCAGCATTTT. Its translation: CATRRERGSNQPQHF.

The V and J genes are TRBV5-6 and TRBJ2-7, with TRBD1 matching 8 bases. CDR3 length: 17 residues. The germline CDR1 and CDR2 sequences are SGHDT and YYEEEE. The J segment lost 5 bases and the V segment lost 2 bases, leaving 15 bases of the junction unmatched. CDR3 nucleotides: TGTGCCAGCAGCTTAGGACGGCCGGCAGGACAGGGCCACGAGCAGTACTTC. Protein: CASSLGRPAGQGHEQYF.

This clone occurred a few times. The chain uses TRBV7-6 and TRBJ2-7; maybe TRBD1 (6 bases). V was cut by 0 bases and J by 3 bases, with 12 bases left in between. The CDR3 has 15 residues. Germline CDR1 reads SGHVS; CDR2 reads FNYEAQ. CDR3 residues: CASSLAIGGGYEQYF. CDR3 coding DNA: TGTGCCAGCAGCTTAGCGATTGGGGGCGGCTACGAGCAGTACTTC.